Below are 10 T cell receptor beta chains sequenced from a single sample in a study of blood T cell repertoires in COVID-19. Sequencing used immunoSEQ multiplex PCR; TCRdb keeps in-frame clones, though not all of them. Here the sample spans 200,000 to 250,000 clones, 70% to 90% being singletons. The specimen sequenced was peripheral blood. The receptors were sampled from a woman aged 55-69 years with active or convalescent COVID-19.

The CDR3 region has the DNA TGTGCCAGCAGTTTAGAGACCCCGGGACAGGCCCCCCTCCACTTT. Translation: CASSLETPGQAPLHF. V gene TRBV28 combines with J gene TRBJ1-6; 8 positions agree with TRBD1. Germline lookup yields CDR1 MDHEN and CDR2 SYDVKM. The CDR3 covers 15 residues. Trimming removed 2 bases from V and 13 bases from J; junction bases left unmatched: 10.

A few counts support this clone. The chain links TRBV2 to TRBJ2-1; D is perhaps TRBD1 (5 bases). This CDR3 contains 15 residues. V lost 1 base and J 2 bases, leaving 9 bases between the germline ends. Germline values: CDR1 SNHLY, CDR2 FYNNEI. CDR3 amino acids: CASSEGGLTYNEQFF. The CDR3 DNA follows: TGTGCCAGCAGTGAAGGGGGCCTTACCTACAATGAGCAGTTCTTC. Complete variable domain (other parts from reference TRBV2 and TRBJ2-1): EPEVTQTPSHQVTQMGQEVILRCVPISNHLYFYWYRQILGQKVEFLVSFYNNEISEKSEIFDDQFSVERPDGSNFTLKIRSTKLEDSAMYFCASSEGGLTYNEQFFGPGTRLTVL.

This clone was detected ten times or more. The chain joins TRBV7-6 to TRBJ1-2; tentatively, D is TRBD1 (5 bases). Germline loops: CDR1 SGHVS, CDR2 FNYEAQ. The CDR3 contains 12 residues. V was pared by 6 bases and J by 5 bases, with 10 bases between. The CDR3 nucleotides are TGTGCCAGCAGTTCCCAGGGTTATGGCTACACCTTC. It is translated as CASSSQGYGYTF. The full variable domain, with the rest looked up from reference TRBV7-6 and TRBJ1-2, is GAGVSQSPRYKVTKRGQDVALRCDPISGHVSLYWYRQALGQGPEFLTYFNYEAQQDKSGLPNDRFSAERPEGSISTLTIQRTEQRDSAMYRCASSSQGYGYTFGSGTRLTVV.

This clone was detected once. This sequence joins TRBV18 and TRBJ2-3; no firm D call. The CDR3 spans 15 residues. Germline V gene data show CDR1 as KGHSH and CDR2 as LQKENI. Trimming stripped 1 base from V and 1 base from J, with 9 bases between. The CDR3 loop is CASSPQADRTDTQYF. The CDR3 region has the DNA TGTGCCAGCTCACCACAGGCGGATCGCACAGATACGCAGTATTTT. The variable domain in full, with the rest retrieved from reference TRBV18 and TRBJ2-3, is NAGVMQNPRHLVRRRGQEARLRCSPMKGHSHVYWYRQLPEEGLKFMVYLQKENIIDESGMPKERFSAEFPKEGPSILRIQQVVRGDSAAYFCASSPQADRTDTQYFGPGTRLTVL.

The J gene is TRBJ2-5, the V gene TRBV13; the D is unclear. The CDR3 contains 11 residues. In germline, CDR1 is PRHDT, CDR2 FYEKMQ (reference sequence). V shed 1 base and J shed 7 bases, with 4 bases lying between them. This CDR3 is CASSLAGTQYF. The CDR3 DNA follows: TGTGCCAGCAGCTTAGCGGGGACCCAGTACTTC. Together with reference TRBV13 and TRBJ2-5, the CDR3 gives the full variable domain: AAGVIQSPRHLIKEKRETATLKCYPIPRHDTVYWYQQGPGQDPQFLISFYEKMQSDKGSIPDRFSAQQFSDYHSELNMSSLELGDSALYFCASSLAGTQYFGPGTRLLVL.

V and J are TRBV19 and TRBJ2-3; the D gene is possibly TRBD1 (6 bases). CDR1 and CDR2 from the germline V gene are LNHDA and SQIVND (reference sequence). V lost 6 bases and J 2 bases, leaving 15 bases between the germline ends. CDR3 length: 15 residues. In DNA form, the CDR3 reads TGTGCCAGTAGCCTGACAGGCGCGTACACAGATACGCAGTATTTT. It encodes CASSLTGAYTDTQYF.

This chain links TRBV6-2 or TRBV6-3 with TRBJ1-2; D not resolved. The CDR3 is 13 residues long. Trimming took off 4 bases at V and 4 bases at J, with 10 bases between the two ends. Germline assignment: CDR1 MNHEY and CDR2 SVGEGT. This CDR3 reads CASSLQPPYGYTF. The CDR3 coding sequence is TGTGCCAGCAGTTTACAGCCTCCCTATGGCTACACCTTC.

This clone was seen just once. This chain connects TRBV29-1 to TRBJ2-1, with D tentatively TRBD1 (5 bases). CDR3 length: 15 amino acids. Trimming cost V 1 base and J 4 bases, with 14 bases left between them. Germline loops: CDR1 SQVTM, CDR2 ANQGSEA. CDR3 coding DNA: TGCAGCGTTGAAGCGGAAGGGGATGCGTACAATGAGCAGTTCTTC. Translation gives CSVEAEGDAYNEQFF.

This chain links TRBV6-6 with TRBJ1-5; D uncertain. The germline V gene has CDR1 MNHNY and CDR2 SVGAGI (reference sequence). Trimming pared 6 bases from V and 3 bases from J, leaving 9 bases between. This CDR3 comprises 13 residues. CDR3 residues: CASSPSYNQPQHF. The DNA for the CDR3 is TGTGCCAGCAGCCCATCCTACAATCAGCCCCAGCATTTT.

This clone has only a few counts. V usage is TRBV5-5 and J usage is TRBJ2-3, with 7 bases lining up with TRBD1. The V gene's germline CDR1 is SGHKS and CDR2 YYEKEE (reference sequence). The CDR3 spans 16 residues. V was pared by 4 bases and J by 0 bases, with 8 bases of the junction left unmatched. The CDR3 reads CASSQRPGQSTDTQYF. The CDR3 DNA reads as TGTGCCAGCAGCCAACGACCGGGACAGAGCACAGATACGCAGTATTTT. The whole variable domain, filled in from reference TRBV5-5 and TRBJ2-3, reads DAGVTQSPTHLIKTRGQQVTLRCSPISGHKSVSWYQQVLGQGPQFIFQYYEKEERGRGNFPDRFSARQFPNYSSELNVNALLLGDSALYLCASSQRPGQSTDTQYFGPGTRLTVL.